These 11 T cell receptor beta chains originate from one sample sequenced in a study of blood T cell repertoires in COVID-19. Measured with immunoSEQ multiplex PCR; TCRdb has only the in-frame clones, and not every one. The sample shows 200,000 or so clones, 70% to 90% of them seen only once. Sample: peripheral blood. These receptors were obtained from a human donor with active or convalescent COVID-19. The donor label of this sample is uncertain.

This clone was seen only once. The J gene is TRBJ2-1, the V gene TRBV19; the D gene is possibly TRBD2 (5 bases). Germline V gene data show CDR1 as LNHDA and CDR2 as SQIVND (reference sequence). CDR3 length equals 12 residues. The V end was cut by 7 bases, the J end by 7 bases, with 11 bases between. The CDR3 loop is CASKSGYNEQFF. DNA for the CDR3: TGTGCCAGTAAAAGCGGTTATAATGAGCAGTTCTTC.

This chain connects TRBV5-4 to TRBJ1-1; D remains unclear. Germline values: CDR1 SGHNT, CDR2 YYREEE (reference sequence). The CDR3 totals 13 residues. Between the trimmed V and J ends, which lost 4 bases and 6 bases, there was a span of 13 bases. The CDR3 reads CASSPAAGAEAFF. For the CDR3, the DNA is TGTGCCAGCAGCCCAGCGGCTGGGGCTGAAGCTTTCTTT. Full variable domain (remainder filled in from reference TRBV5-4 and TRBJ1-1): ETGVTQSPTHLIKTRGQQVTLRCSSQSGHNTVSWYQQALGQGPQFIFQYYREEENGRGNFPPRFSGLQFPNYSSELNVNALELDDSALYLCASSPAAGAEAFFGQGTRLTVV.

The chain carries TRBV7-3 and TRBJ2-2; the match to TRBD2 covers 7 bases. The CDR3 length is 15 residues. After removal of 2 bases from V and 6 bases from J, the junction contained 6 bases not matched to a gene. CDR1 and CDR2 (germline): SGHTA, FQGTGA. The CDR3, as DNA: TGTGCCAGCAGCTTAGCGGGAGATATCTCCGGGGAGCTGTTTTTT. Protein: CASSLAGDISGELFF.

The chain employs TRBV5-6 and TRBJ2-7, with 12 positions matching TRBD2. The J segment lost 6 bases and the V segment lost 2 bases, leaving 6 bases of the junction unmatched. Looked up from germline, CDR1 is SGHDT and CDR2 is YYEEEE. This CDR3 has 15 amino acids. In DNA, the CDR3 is TGTGCCAGCAGCTTTGGGGGACTAGCGGGCTCCGAGCAGTACTTC. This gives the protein CASSFGGLAGSEQYF.

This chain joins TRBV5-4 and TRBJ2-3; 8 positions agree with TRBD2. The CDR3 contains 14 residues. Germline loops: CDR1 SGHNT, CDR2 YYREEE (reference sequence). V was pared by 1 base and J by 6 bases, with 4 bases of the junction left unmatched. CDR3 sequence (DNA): TGTGCCAGCAGCTTGCGAGCGGGGGACGATACGCAGTATTTT. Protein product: CASSLRAGDDTQYF.

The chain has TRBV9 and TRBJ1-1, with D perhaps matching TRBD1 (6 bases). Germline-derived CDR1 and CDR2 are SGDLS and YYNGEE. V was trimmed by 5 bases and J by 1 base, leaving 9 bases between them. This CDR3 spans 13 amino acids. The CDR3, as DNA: TGTGCCAGCAGGAGGGGACAGAACACTGAAGCTTTCTTT. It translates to CASRRGQNTEAFF.

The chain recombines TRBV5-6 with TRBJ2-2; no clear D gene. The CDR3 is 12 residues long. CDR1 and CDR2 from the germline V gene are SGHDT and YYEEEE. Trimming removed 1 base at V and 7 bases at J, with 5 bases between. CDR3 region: CASSLYGGELFF. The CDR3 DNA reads TGTGCCAGCAGCTTGTACGGCGGGGAGCTGTTTTTT.

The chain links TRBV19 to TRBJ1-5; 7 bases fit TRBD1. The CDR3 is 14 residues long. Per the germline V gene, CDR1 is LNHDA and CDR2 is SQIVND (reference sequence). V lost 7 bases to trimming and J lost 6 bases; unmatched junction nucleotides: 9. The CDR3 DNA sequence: TGTGCCAGTAAACTTACAGGGGATAGTCAGCCCCAGCATTTT. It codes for CASKLTGDSQPQHF.

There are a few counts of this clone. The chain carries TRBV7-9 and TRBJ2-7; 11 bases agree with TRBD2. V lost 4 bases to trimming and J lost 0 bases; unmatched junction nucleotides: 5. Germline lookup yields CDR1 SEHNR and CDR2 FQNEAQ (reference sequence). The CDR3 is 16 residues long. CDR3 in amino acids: CASSSPGTSGSYEQYF. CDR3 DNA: TGTGCCAGCAGCTCGCCCGGGACTAGCGGCTCCTACGAGCAGTACTTC. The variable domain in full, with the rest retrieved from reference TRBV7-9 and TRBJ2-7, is DTGVSQNPRHKITKRGQNVTFRCDPISEHNRLYWYRQTLGQGPEFLTYFQNEAQLEKSRLLSDRFSAERPKGSFSTLEIQRTEQGDSAMYLCASSSPGTSGSYEQYFGPGTRLTVT.

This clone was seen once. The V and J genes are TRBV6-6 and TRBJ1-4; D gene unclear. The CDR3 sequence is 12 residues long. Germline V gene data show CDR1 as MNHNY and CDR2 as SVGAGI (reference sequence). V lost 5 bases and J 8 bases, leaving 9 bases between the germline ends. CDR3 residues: CASSQTGEKLFF. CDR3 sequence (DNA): TGTGCCAGCAGTCAGACTGGGGAAAAACTGTTTTTT.

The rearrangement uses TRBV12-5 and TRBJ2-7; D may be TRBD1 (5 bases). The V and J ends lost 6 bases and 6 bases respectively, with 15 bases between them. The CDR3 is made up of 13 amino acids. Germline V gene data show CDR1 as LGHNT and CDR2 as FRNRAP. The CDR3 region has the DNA TGTGCTAGTGGACCTCGTACCCAGGGCGAGCAGTACTTC. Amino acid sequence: CASGPRTQGEQYF.